The 19 T cell receptor beta chains listed next were all sequenced from one sample in a study of identical twins. TCRdb re-analysed the 5' RACE reads in MiXCR, keeping a single row per CDR3 protein. The sample gives around 680,000 distinct CDR3 sequences, about 9.4% of which show up once; 0.85% to 1% is in the top ten. These sequences were also reported in another study, on yellow fever vaccine responses in identical twins.

The sequencing sample was made of PBMCs. Every receptor here comes from a young woman in good health.

This clonotype turned up a few times. This chain connects TRBV12-5 to TRBJ1-1; D gene ambiguous. The CDR3 contains 15 residues. Germline assignment: CDR1 LGHNT and CDR2 FRNRAP. The V end lost 1 base, the J end lost 2 bases, and 11 bases lay between the germline ends. CDR3 amino acids: CASGLGEARNTEAFF. CDR3 DNA: TGTGCTAGTGGTTTGGGCGAGGCGCGAAACACTGAAGCTTTCTTT. The full variable domain, in which reference TRBV12-5 and TRBJ1-1 provide the parts outside the CDR3, is DARVTQTPRHKVTEMGQEVTMRCQPILGHNTVFWYRQTMMQGLELLAYFRNRAPLDDSGMPKDRFSAEMPDATLATLKIQPSEPRDSAVYFCASGLGEARNTEAFFGQGTRLTVV.

This clonotype has a handful of counts. The V and J genes are TRBV11-2 and TRBJ2-7; 11 nucleotides match TRBD2. V shed 0 bases and J 3 bases; nucleotides not matched to a gene: 7. Germline loops: CDR1 SGHAT, CDR2 FQNNGV. CDR3 length equals 17 residues. DNA of the CDR3: TGTGCCAGCAGCTTAGATCGAGCACTAGCGGGGGTCTACGAGCAGTACTTC. As protein: CASSLDRALAGVYEQYF.

This clonotype was picked up many times. The J gene is TRBJ2-1, the V gene TRBV29-1, with TRBD2 matching over 7 bases. V shed 7 bases and J 4 bases; nucleotides not matched to a gene: 25. This CDR3 comprises 19 residues. In germline, CDR1 is SQVTM, CDR2 ANQGSEA. CDR3 sequence reads: CSAGGKTDISVSQYNEQFF. CDR3 nucleotide sequence: TGCAGCGCCGGGGGGAAGACAGATATCAGTGTCTCACAGTACAATGAGCAGTTCTTC.

In this sample, this clonotype turned up a few times. The rearrangement links TRBV7-2 to TRBJ2-3, with 7 bases matching TRBD2. The V segment lost 0 bases and the J segment 4 bases; nucleotides outside the gene matches: 7. The CDR3 has 16 residues. The V gene's germline CDR1 is SGHTA and CDR2 FQGNSA. CDR3 in amino acids: CASSLAGIRGADTQYF. CDR3 DNA: TGTGCCAGCAGCTTAGCGGGGATTCGGGGGGCAGATACGCAGTATTTT.

J is TRBJ1-6 and V is TRBV27, with D perhaps matching TRBD1 (5 bases). V was pared by 2 bases and J by 6 bases, with 8 bases between. In germline, CDR1 is MNHEY, CDR2 SMNVEV (reference sequence). The CDR3 consists of 14 residues. The CDR3 DNA reads TGTGCCAGCAGTTTACCGGGGGGTAATTCACCCCTCCACTTT. This sequence encodes CASSLPGGNSPLHF.

This clonotype occurred many times. The chain recombines TRBV7-9 with TRBJ2-1; 9 bases line up with TRBD1. Germline loops: CDR1 SEHNR, CDR2 FQNEAQ (reference sequence). Trimming cost V 5 bases and J 7 bases; bases outside gene matches: 3. The CDR3 totals 13 residues. The CDR3, as DNA: TGTGCCAGCAGCGTAGGACAGGGGAATGAGCAGTTCTTC. Translation: CASSVGQGNEQFF.

There are many counts of this clonotype. V usage is TRBV29-1 and J usage is TRBJ2-3; 11 bases fit TRBD2. The V gene end was trimmed by 8 bases and the J gene end by 3 bases; junction bases not matched to a gene: 19. CDR3 length: 18 residues. Germline V lookup: CDR1 SQVTM, CDR2 ANQGSEA. CDR3 amino acids: CSPKATSGRLAGTDTQYF. CDR3 in DNA: TGCAGCCCCAAAGCGACTAGCGGAAGACTAGCGGGGACAGATACGCAGTATTTT.

The sample holds many counts of this clonotype. The DNA for the CDR3 is TGTGCCAGCAGCCAGACAGCTTTGGAGACCCAGTACTTC. This translates into CASSQTALETQYF. The rearrangement links TRBV7-9 to TRBJ2-5, with D possibly matching TRBD1 (5 bases). V was trimmed by 5 bases and J by 5 bases, leaving 12 bases between them. This CDR3 is built from 13 residues. Germline V CDR1 and CDR2: SEHNR, FQNEAQ (reference sequence).

V and J are TRBV30 and TRBJ2-3, with D hard to call. CDR3 length equals 13 residues. Germline V gene sequence: CDR1 GTSNPN, CDR2 SVGIG (reference sequence). With 0 bases removed from V and 6 bases from J, the gap between germline ends came to 10 bases. The CDR3 DNA reads TGTGCCTGGAGTGTTATGGGCCCCGATACGCAGTATTTT. Encoded protein: CAWSVMGPDTQYF.

This clonotype was observed a handful of times. V and J are TRBV7-2 and TRBJ2-7, with D perhaps TRBD2 (6 bases). V was pared by 0 bases and J by 7 bases, with 16 bases between. Germline V gene lookup returns CDR1 SGHTA and CDR2 FQGNSA. The CDR3 runs 15 residues. CDR3: CASSLAGPGDMEQYF. The CDR3 coding sequence is TGTGCCAGCAGCTTAGCGGGTCCGGGAGATATGGAGCAGTACTTC.

The rearrangement joins TRBV28 to TRBJ1-6; D ambiguous. The V end lost 5 bases, the J end lost 9 bases, and 14 bases lay between the germline ends. The CDR3 covers 14 residues. Germline V CDR1 and CDR2: MDHEN, SYDVKM. The CDR3 coding sequence is TGTGCCAGCAGTAAGTCGAGATCCGGTTCACCCCTCCACTTT. It yields the protein CASSKSRSGSPLHF. The full variable domain, with the rest looked up from reference TRBV28 and TRBJ1-6, is DVKVTQSSRYLVKRTGEKVFLECVQDMDHENMFWYRQDPGLGLRLIYFSYDVKMKEKGDIPEGYSVSREKKERFSLILESASTNQTSMYLCASSKSRSGSPLHFGNGTRLTVT.

Worth noting for this clonotype: A junction end diverges from the germline sequence, so it may reflect a read error. The chain employs TRBV20-1 and TRBJ2-1; D gene unclear. The CDR3 contains 11 residues. Germline lookup yields CDR1 DFQATT and CDR2 SNEGSKA (reference sequence). Here the CDR3 DNA reads TGCAGTGCTGGAGATCCGAGTGAGCAGTTCTTC. Its translation: CSAGDPSEQFF.

This clonotype showed up many times. This chain links TRBV6-2 or TRBV6-3 with TRBJ1-5; TRBD1 agrees at 10 bases. CDR1 and CDR2 from the germline V gene are MNHEY and SVGEGT. CDR3 length: 15 amino acids. The J segment lost 6 bases and the V segment lost 8 bases, leaving 10 bases of the junction unmatched. The CDR3 region has the DNA TGTGCCAGCCACGAGACAGGGGGCCTGGGTCAGCCCCAGCATTTT. It encodes CASHETGGLGQPQHF.

The rearrangement uses TRBV3-1 and TRBJ2-5; 10 bases are a match to TRBD1. With V trimmed by 2 bases and J by 12 bases, 3 bases remained unmatched. The length of the CDR3 is 12 residues. The germline gives CDR1 LGHDT, CDR2 YNNKEL (reference sequence). Written as DNA, the CDR3 is TGTGCCAGCAGCCAACCCGGGACAGGGGAGTACTTC. Protein: CASSQPGTGEYF.

This clonotype was observed many times. This chain links TRBV21-1 with TRBJ2-1; the table assigns TRBD1, which was not confirmed against the DNA. TRBV21-1 is reported as a pseudogene. CDR3 length: 18 residues. The CDR3 protein is CASSLLSGAGGRSHEQFF. As DNA, the CDR3 is TGTGCCAGCAGCCTACTTAGTGGGGCGGGTGGTCGGAGCCATGAGCAGTTCTTC.

J is TRBJ2-7 and V is TRBV5-1; 9 nucleotides match TRBD1. The CDR3 covers 16 residues. CDR1 is SGHRS and CDR2 is YFSETQ in the germline V gene. Unmatched junction bases numbered 14, after V lost 4 bases and J lost 6 bases. The CDR3 DNA is TGCGCCAGCAGCCTAGACCAGGGACAGGGCTTTATCGAGCAGTACTTC. Its translation: CASSLDQGQGFIEQYF.

This clonotype was seen at least ten times. J is TRBJ2-7 and V is TRBV12-3 or TRBV12-4; the match to TRBD1 covers 7 bases. V was clipped by 6 bases and J by 3 bases; unmatched bases: 8. The CDR3 runs 14 residues. The chain's CDR3 is CASRARGRGYEQYF. The CDR3 nucleotides read TGTGCCAGCAGGGCCAGGGGGAGAGGCTACGAGCAGTACTTC.

This clonotype has just a few counts. The chain is built from TRBV3-1 and TRBJ2-5, with D perhaps matching TRBD2 (6 bases). This CDR3 is 17 amino acids long. Between the trimmed V and J ends, which lost 4 bases and 5 bases, there was a span of 23 bases. Germline V gene data show CDR1 as LGHDT and CDR2 as YNNKEL (reference sequence). CDR3 nucleotide sequence: TGTGCCAGCAGCCGGAGATCGTCGGGGGTACCGGAGGAGACCCAGTACTTC. Its protein product is CASSRRSSGVPEETQYF.

This clonotype was seen only a few times. V usage is TRBV29-1 and J usage is TRBJ2-3; 12 nucleotides line up with TRBD2. The length of the CDR3 is 13 residues. The junction had 4 bases not matched to a gene; V was cut back by 6 bases and J by 6 bases. Germline lookup yields CDR1 SQVTM and CDR2 ANQGSEA. CDR3 nucleotides: TGCAGCGTGCTAGCGGGAGGGGGGGATACGCAGTATTTT. It translates to CSVLAGGGDTQYF.